What follows is one TCR beta chain and its context. The sample comes from a study of shared clonotypes between healthy human individuals. Assay execution proceeded at the deep level. Profiled with immunoSEQ multiplex PCR; TCRdb holds only in-frame clones, not every one. The sample has around 370,000 clones; roughly 96% are singletons. With 8 bases clipped from V and 7 bases from J, the junction kept 11 bases outside the gene matches. The germline CDR1 and CDR2 sequences are MDHEN and SYDVKM. The CDR3 length is 14 residues. This sequence joins TRBV28 and TRBJ2-7; TRBD2 agrees at 10 bases. This TCR was recovered from a man aged 30 to 45 in good health. Input material: memory CD8+ T cells sorted from blood. The sample's subset: CD45RO+ cells pooled with CCR7-negative TemRA cells. CDR3 sequence reads: CASYLSGRRREQYF. The CDR3 coding sequence is TGTGCCAGCTACCTTAGCGGGAGGAGGAGGGAGCAGTACTTC.